These 29 T cell receptor beta chains share one sample of origin, sequenced in a study of blood T cell repertoires in COVID-19. Produced via immunoSEQ multiplex PCR; TCRdb's table is partial and in-frame only. The sample has 200,000 to 300,000 clones; just under 85% are singletons. Sequenced sample: peripheral blood. The receptor source for this set is a woman aged 60-75 years with active or convalescent COVID-19.

V gene TRBV11-2 combines with J gene TRBJ2-7, with 9 bases aligning to TRBD2. This CDR3 has 16 residues. CDR1 and CDR2 (germline): SGHAT, FQNNGV. With V trimmed by 6 bases and J by 5 bases, 14 bases remained unmatched. CDR3 protein: CASSLTGTSLEDEQYV. The DNA for the CDR3 is TGTGCCAGCAGTTTAACCGGGACTAGCCTTGAGGACGAGCAGTACGTC.

The chain recombines TRBV9 with TRBJ2-1; D is perhaps TRBD2 (6 bases). Germline V lookup: CDR1 SGDLS, CDR2 YYNGEE. CDR3 length: 13 amino acids. V was trimmed by 0 bases and J by 15 bases, leaving 16 bases between them. The CDR3 DNA follows: TGTGCCAGCAGCGTAGCGGGAACGGGACTCGCGTTCTTC. Translation gives CASSVAGTGLAFF.

This clone showed up just a few times. The V gene is TRBV10-3, the J gene TRBJ2-1; 9 bases fit TRBD2. Germline lookup yields CDR1 ENHRY and CDR2 SYGVKD. CDR3 length: 18 residues. V lost 0 bases, J lost 0 bases, and 6 bases stayed unmatched. As DNA, the CDR3 is TGTGCCATCAGTGAGTCTAGCGGGAGATCTAGCTCCTACAATGAGCAGTTCTTC. Protein product: CAISESSGRSSSYNEQFF.

The chain employs TRBV9 and TRBJ2-1; 7 nucleotides agree with TRBD2. J lost 8 bases, V lost 3 bases, and 11 bases had no gene match. This CDR3 has 15 amino acids. CDR1 SGDLS and CDR2 YYNGEE come from the germline V gene. As DNA, the CDR3 is TGTGCCAGCAGCGCTGGGAGCGGGATCAGGGATGAGCAGTTCTTC. Amino acids: CASSAGSGIRDEQFF.

This chain links TRBV29-1 with TRBJ2-1; 9 bases line up with TRBD1. Germline assignment: CDR1 SQVTM and CDR2 ANQGSEA. The CDR3 spans 11 residues. The CDR3 sequence: CGTGSYNEQFF. The CDR3 region has the DNA TGCGGGACAGGGTCCTACAATGAGCAGTTCTTC.

The V gene is TRBV7-9, the J gene TRBJ2-2; perhaps TRBD1 as D (5 bases). V was cut by 2 bases and J by 1 base, with 11 bases left in between. This CDR3 region has 16 residues. Germline V gives CDR1 SEHNR, CDR2 FQNEAQ (reference sequence). In DNA, the CDR3 is TGTGCCAGCAGCTTATCAGGGTTTTGGAACACCGGGGAGCTGTTTTTT. Protein product: CASSLSGFWNTGELFF.

The chain carries TRBV6-1 and TRBJ2-3; 11 bases agree with TRBD2. The CDR3 runs 16 residues. Germline values: CDR1 MNHNS, CDR2 SASEGT. The trim removed 1 base at V and 0 bases at J, leaving 0 bases unmatched. The DNA of the CDR3 is TGTGCCAGCAGTGAAGTAGCGGGAGGGAGCACAGATACGCAGTATTTT. This gives the protein CASSEVAGGSTDTQYF.

This clone was picked up a small number of times. The rearrangement uses TRBV6-2 or TRBV6-3 and TRBJ2-7, with 11 bases fitting TRBD1. CDR1 and CDR2 from the germline V gene are MNHEY and SVGEGT. This CDR3 region has 15 residues. The V segment lost 4 bases and the J segment 2 bases; nucleotides outside the gene matches: 4. CDR3 in amino acids: CASSFMDRGPYEQYF. The CDR3 bases are TGTGCCAGCAGTTTTATGGACAGGGGGCCCTACGAGCAGTACTTC.

In its sample, this clone was seen a few times. This chain connects TRBV28 to TRBJ1-4; 7 bases line up with TRBD1. CDR1 MDHEN and CDR2 SYDVKM come from the germline V gene. The CDR3 covers 14 residues. With 6 bases clipped from V and 8 bases from J, the junction kept 9 bases outside the gene matches. DNA of the CDR3: TGTGCCAGCAGGGCTACAGGGGTGGGGGAAAAACTGTTTTTT. This codes for CASRATGVGEKLFF.

V is TRBV5-6 and J is TRBJ2-1; 13 bases are shared with TRBD2. The V gene's germline CDR1 is SGHDT and CDR2 YYEEEE. CDR3 size: 19 residues. Losses at the gene ends were 0 bases for V and 3 bases for J; bases not matched to a gene: 9. CDR3 DNA sequence: TGTGCCAGCAGCTTGGCCCCGGGACTAGCGGGGATCTACTACAATGAGCAGTTCTTC. Translated, it gives CASSLAPGLAGIYYNEQFF.

The chain links TRBV29-1 to TRBJ1-1; D gene ambiguous. V gave up 8 bases and J gave up 1 base, with 11 bases separating them. CDR1 is SQVTM, CDR2 ANQGSEA, per germline. The CDR3 extends over 12 amino acids. The CDR3 DNA reads as TGCAGCCACCGGGGTGGGAACACTGAAGCTTTCTTT. Protein product: CSHRGGNTEAFF.

The gene calls are TRBV6-1 and TRBJ1-5; 7 bases match TRBD1. V shed 4 bases and J 4 bases; nucleotides not matched to a gene: 13. The CDR3 length is 17 residues. Germline V gene sequence: CDR1 MNHNS, CDR2 SASEGT. The CDR3 region has the DNA TGTGCCAGCAGTGCGTCTATCAGGGGGTTAGAAAATCAGCCCCAGCATTTT. Amino acid sequence: CASSASIRGLENQPQHF.

This chain links TRBV18 with TRBJ1-5; D is unresolved. Trimming stripped 6 bases from V and 0 bases from J, with 6 bases between. This CDR3 is 13 amino acids long. Germline V gene data show CDR1 as KGHSH and CDR2 as LQKENI. The CDR3 DNA reads TGTGCCAGCTCCCAGGCTAGCAATCAGCCCCAGCATTTT. The encoded protein is CASSQASNQPQHF.

The chain uses TRBV19 and TRBJ2-7, with 8 bases that match TRBD2. This CDR3 region has 16 residues. The germline gives CDR1 LNHDA, CDR2 SQIVND (reference sequence). Unmatched junction bases numbered 7, after V lost 0 bases and J lost 3 bases. The CDR3 protein is CASSIDGTSGYYEQYF. For the CDR3, the DNA is TGTGCCAGTAGTATAGACGGGACTAGTGGGTACTACGAGCAGTACTTC.

The V call is TRBV5-1, the J call TRBJ1-3; 7 nucleotides agree with TRBD1. Losses at the gene ends were 3 bases for V and 4 bases for J; bases not matched to a gene: 7. Germline V CDR1 and CDR2: SGHRS, YFSETQ. This CDR3 spans 15 amino acids. Written as DNA, the CDR3 is TGCGCCAGCAGCTACGATACAGGGGACGGAAACACCATATATTTT. This encodes CASSYDTGDGNTIYF.

V is TRBV4-1 and J is TRBJ2-1, with D possibly matching TRBD2 (5 bases). CDR1 and CDR2 (germline): MGHRA, YSYEKL. V dropped 4 bases and J dropped 4 bases, with 23 bases sitting between them. This CDR3 contains 18 residues. The CDR3 DNA sequence: TGCGCCAGCAGCCCTGGGGTGTCTGTGGGAGAATTTTACAATGAGCAGTTCTTC. Amino acids: CASSPGVSVGEFYNEQFF.

This clone showed up just a few times. The chain uses TRBV7-2 and TRBJ2-7; no clear D. Germline CDR1 reads SGHTA; CDR2 reads FQGNSA. The CDR3 sequence is 13 residues long. Deletions cut 1 base from V and 3 bases from J, with 7 bases between. CDR3 loop: CASSLVVGYEQYV. CDR3 DNA: TGTGCCAGCAGCTTAGTGGTCGGCTACGAGCAGTACGTC.

This chain joins TRBV5-6 and TRBJ1-1; 8 nucleotides align to TRBD1. The CDR3 runs to 16 residues. CDR1 is SGHDT and CDR2 is YYEEEE in the germline V gene. With 4 bases clipped from V and 6 bases from J, the junction kept 14 bases outside the gene matches. The CDR3 sequence is CASSEPTGVGTPEAFF. The DNA for the CDR3 is TGTGCCAGCAGCGAACCGACAGGGGTGGGGACGCCTGAAGCTTTCTTT.

The chain links TRBV6-1 to TRBJ1-6; 8 positions match TRBD1. The CDR3 has 16 amino acids. Germline V gene sequence: CDR1 MNHNS, CDR2 SASEGT. The V segment lost 6 bases and the J segment 6 bases; nucleotides outside the gene matches: 10. CDR3 region: CASREQGVGGNSPLHF. For the CDR3, the DNA is TGTGCCAGCAGAGAACAGGGGGTTGGAGGTAATTCACCCCTCCACTTT.

This CDR3 reads CASGFWTGTGVYEQYF. Written as DNA, the CDR3 is TGTGCTAGTGGTTTTTGGACCGGGACAGGGGTATACGAGCAGTACTTC. The J gene is TRBJ2-7, the V gene TRBV12-5, with 10 bases matching TRBD1. The V gene's germline CDR1 is LGHNT and CDR2 FRNRAP. V trimming: 3 bases; J trimming: 4 bases; junction bases outside the gene matches: 9. The CDR3 is 16 amino acids.

DNA for the CDR3: TGCGCCAGCAGCTTGGAGGGACAGGGAGGTACGGGCTACACCTTC. Residues: CASSLEGQGGTGYTF. V gene TRBV5-1 combines with J gene TRBJ1-2; 9 nucleotides line up with TRBD1. The CDR3 covers 15 residues. From germline, CDR1 is SGHRS and CDR2 YFSETQ. Trimming cost V 0 bases and J 8 bases; bases outside gene matches: 8.

This chain uses TRBV20-1 with TRBJ2-7; the match to TRBD1 covers 8 bases. The length of the CDR3 is 14 residues. Per germline, CDR1 DFQATT and CDR2 SNEGSKA (reference sequence). Trimming took 3 bases from V and 3 from J; bases not matched to a gene: 7. CDR3: CSASYGQGRYEQYF. The CDR3, as DNA: TGCAGTGCTAGTTACGGACAGGGCCGCTACGAGCAGTACTTC.

The chain is built from TRBV5-1 and TRBJ1-1; D ambiguous. V was trimmed by 4 bases and J by 7 bases, leaving 14 bases between them. Germline V gene lookup returns CDR1 SGHRS and CDR2 YFSETQ. This CDR3 comprises 13 residues. This chain's CDR3 is CASSPSYRVEAFF. Here the CDR3 DNA reads TGCGCCAGCAGCCCGTCATATCGGGTTGAAGCTTTCTTT.

This chain joins TRBV28 and TRBJ1-2; D is uncertain. The CDR3 extends over 14 amino acids. Germline V lookup: CDR1 MDHEN, CDR2 SYDVKM. The V end lost 4 bases, the J end lost 4 bases, and 13 bases lay between the germline ends. The CDR3 DNA follows: TGTGCCAGCAGTTCCCCCCCGGCGGCCTATGGCTACACCTTC. It encodes CASSSPPAAYGYTF.

A single count supports this clone. V is TRBV7-8 and J is TRBJ2-7, with 13 bases aligning to TRBD2. V dropped 1 base and J dropped 1; count of bases not matched to a gene: 13. The germline CDR1 and CDR2 sequences are SGHVS and FQNEAQ. The CDR3 extends over 20 amino acids. The CDR3 DNA reads as TGTGCCAGCAGCTTAGGGGGGGGACTAGCGGGGTCCTCACCTTCCTACGAGCAGTACGTC. Translation gives CASSLGGGLAGSSPSYEQYV.

V usage is TRBV15 and J usage is TRBJ2-3; D is ambiguous. The CDR3 totals 15 residues. Germline V gives CDR1 LNHNV, CDR2 YYDKDF (reference sequence). The V end was cut by 0 bases, the J end by 3 bases, with 10 bases between. The CDR3 DNA reads as TGTGCCACCAGCAGAGATAAGGTGAGGACAGATACGCAGTATTTT. Its translation is CATSRDKVRTDTQYF.

The chain joins TRBV10-3 to TRBJ2-4; 9 bases fit TRBD2. The CDR3 runs to 16 residues. Germline CDR1 ENHRY, CDR2 SYGVKD. Trimming cost V 3 bases and J 5 bases; bases outside gene matches: 8. Here the CDR3 reads CAISDPGLALENIQYF. CDR3 DNA sequence: TGTGCCATCAGTGACCCGGGACTAGCCTTGGAAAACATTCAGTACTTC.

The chain couples TRBV2 to TRBJ2-5; 11 bases are shared with TRBD2. The germline CDR1 and CDR2 sequences are SNHLY and FYNNEI. The V segment lost 4 bases and the J segment 1 base; nucleotides outside the gene matches: 5. The CDR3 covers 16 residues. In DNA form, the CDR3 reads TGTGCCAGCAGTGTAACGACTAGCGGGGTCCAAGAGACCCAGTACTTC. Protein: CASSVTTSGVQETQYF.

This chain uses TRBV12-5 with TRBJ2-5; 8 bases align to TRBD2. Trimming took 4 bases from V and 7 from J; bases not matched to a gene: 14. The CDR3 totals 16 residues. CDR1 and CDR2 from the germline V gene are LGHNT and FRNRAP. The CDR3 reads CASGWEARGGEPTQYF. The CDR3 DNA follows: TGTGCTAGTGGTTGGGAGGCCCGGGGGGGGGAGCCGACCCAGTACTTC.